The rows below give T cell receptor beta chains drawn from one sample of a study of blood T cell repertoires in COVID-19. Libraries were prepared by immunoSEQ multiplex PCR; TCRdb keeps only in-frame clonotypes and omits some of them. The sample yields some 200,000 clones, roughly 90% seen once. The sample comprised PBMCs or T cells enriched from blood (not recorded which). These TCRs come from a man younger than 30 with acute COVID-19. Both conserved end residues are part of each CDR3. The order of the fields is V gene, J gene, D gene, CDR3 protein. A D gene is named only where the DNA matches it firmly.

TRBV5-8	TRBJ2-7	TRBD2	CASSIRGVMGYSYEQYF
TRBV6-2/TRBV6-3	TRBJ2-5	.	CASSYDRSLWETQYF
TRBV11-1	TRBJ2-5	.	CASSLGGGQETQYF
TRBV2	TRBJ1-2	TRBD1	CASSETGEFYGYTF
TRBV18	TRBJ1-1	.	CASSPPGRTEAFF
TRBV29-1	TRBJ1-1	.	CSPLPPKNTEAFF
TRBV7-2	TRBJ2-1	TRBD2	CASSSTSGTTYNEQFF
TRBV5-1	TRBJ2-4	TRBD1	CASSPGQGKDLPRGYF
TRBV29-1	TRBJ1-2	TRBD1	CSVAQDRGHAGYTF
TRBV28	TRBJ1-5	.	CASSSPLLPQHF
TRBV10-3	TRBJ1-1	TRBD1	CAIRQTGMDTEAFF
TRBV6-5	TRBJ1-2	.	CASSYGAGSEYGYTF
TRBV9	TRBJ2-3	TRBD2	CASSVSGHSTDTQYF
TRBV24-1	TRBJ2-1	.	CATSVEGWDNEQFF
TRBV7-6	TRBJ2-7	TRBD1	CASSPPLIRDRENEQYF
TRBV6-5	TRBJ2-7	TRBD2	CASRRAGARYEQYF
TRBV14	TRBJ2-6	.	CASSQGGHSGANVLTF
TRBV11-2	TRBJ2-3	.	CASSYYDGIYTDTQYF
TRBV28	TRBJ1-2	.	CASLDSRRSYGYTF
TRBV7-8	TRBJ1-6	TRBD1	CASSSGTGGTPLHF
TRBV2	TRBJ1-5	TRBD1	CASTGGPAPNQPQHF
TRBV28	TRBJ2-5	.	CASAPGGLETQYF
TRBV3-1/TRBV3-2	TRBJ1-3	.	CASSNQGSSGNTIYF
TRBV7-9	TRBJ2-5	TRBD2	CASSFSTSGLAGGETQYF
TRBV19	TRBJ2-1	TRBD2	CASSIPLAGYNEQFF
TRBV7-3	TRBJ2-7	TRBD2	CASSSSGGSYEQYF
TRBV29-1	TRBJ2-7	.	CSVVAGDSYEQYF
TRBV4-1	TRBJ2-7	.	CASSQVGTTEQYF
TRBV3-1/TRBV3-2	TRBJ1-6	.	CASSQDGGGRSPLHF
TRBV11-1	TRBJ2-5	TRBD1	CASSYLGQGQETQYF
TRBV28	TRBJ1-5	.	CASSFLGSSNQPQHF
TRBV20-1	TRBJ2-1	TRBD1	CSAFTGAGQFF
TRBV5-4	TRBJ2-5	.	CASSFTGELSETQYF
TRBV18	TRBJ1-1	.	CASSESGNTEAFF
TRBV12-3/TRBV12-4	TRBJ2-3	.	CASSSGAGDTQYF
TRBV7-9	TRBJ2-5	TRBD1	CASSLLRQGQETQYF
TRBV14	TRBJ1-5	.	CASSKVRVGAQPQHF
TRBV5-8	TRBJ1-2	.	CASSLALVAGYGYTF
TRBV5-1	TRBJ2-3	.	CASSLEGAADTQYF
TRBV19	TRBJ1-3	TRBD1	CASNRDRSGNTIYF
TRBV25-1	TRBJ2-1	TRBD1	CASTNRGQGYNEQFF
TRBV10-3	TRBJ1-1	TRBD1	CAIRGDRGGSEAFF
TRBV30	TRBJ1-1	.	CAWKQGSATEAFF
TRBV6-6	TRBJ2-7	.	CASGGGADDEQYF
TRBV15	TRBJ2-2	.	CATSRDLEGRRDTGELFF
TRBV15	TRBJ1-5	.	CATIYRVRGSNQPQHF
TRBV4-1	TRBJ2-1	TRBD2	CASSQGLASSYNEQFF
TRBV5-4	TRBJ2-1	.	CASSLPVAYNEQFF
TRBV9	TRBJ1-5	.	CASSVGGSNQPQHF
TRBV5-1	TRBJ1-6	.	CASSLAMGAYSPLHF
TRBV5-1	TRBJ1-3	TRBD1	CASSRDRGTGNTIYF
TRBV9	TRBJ2-7	TRBD2	CASSPPGGSREQYF
TRBV18	TRBJ1-5	.	CASSPGREAGSGDQPQHF
TRBV29-1	TRBJ1-2	.	CSVGPGTHYGYTF
TRBV6-5	TRBJ1-2	.	CASSTTKDGDYGYTF
TRBV5-1	TRBJ2-7	TRBD2	CASSHGTSGYFFYEQYF